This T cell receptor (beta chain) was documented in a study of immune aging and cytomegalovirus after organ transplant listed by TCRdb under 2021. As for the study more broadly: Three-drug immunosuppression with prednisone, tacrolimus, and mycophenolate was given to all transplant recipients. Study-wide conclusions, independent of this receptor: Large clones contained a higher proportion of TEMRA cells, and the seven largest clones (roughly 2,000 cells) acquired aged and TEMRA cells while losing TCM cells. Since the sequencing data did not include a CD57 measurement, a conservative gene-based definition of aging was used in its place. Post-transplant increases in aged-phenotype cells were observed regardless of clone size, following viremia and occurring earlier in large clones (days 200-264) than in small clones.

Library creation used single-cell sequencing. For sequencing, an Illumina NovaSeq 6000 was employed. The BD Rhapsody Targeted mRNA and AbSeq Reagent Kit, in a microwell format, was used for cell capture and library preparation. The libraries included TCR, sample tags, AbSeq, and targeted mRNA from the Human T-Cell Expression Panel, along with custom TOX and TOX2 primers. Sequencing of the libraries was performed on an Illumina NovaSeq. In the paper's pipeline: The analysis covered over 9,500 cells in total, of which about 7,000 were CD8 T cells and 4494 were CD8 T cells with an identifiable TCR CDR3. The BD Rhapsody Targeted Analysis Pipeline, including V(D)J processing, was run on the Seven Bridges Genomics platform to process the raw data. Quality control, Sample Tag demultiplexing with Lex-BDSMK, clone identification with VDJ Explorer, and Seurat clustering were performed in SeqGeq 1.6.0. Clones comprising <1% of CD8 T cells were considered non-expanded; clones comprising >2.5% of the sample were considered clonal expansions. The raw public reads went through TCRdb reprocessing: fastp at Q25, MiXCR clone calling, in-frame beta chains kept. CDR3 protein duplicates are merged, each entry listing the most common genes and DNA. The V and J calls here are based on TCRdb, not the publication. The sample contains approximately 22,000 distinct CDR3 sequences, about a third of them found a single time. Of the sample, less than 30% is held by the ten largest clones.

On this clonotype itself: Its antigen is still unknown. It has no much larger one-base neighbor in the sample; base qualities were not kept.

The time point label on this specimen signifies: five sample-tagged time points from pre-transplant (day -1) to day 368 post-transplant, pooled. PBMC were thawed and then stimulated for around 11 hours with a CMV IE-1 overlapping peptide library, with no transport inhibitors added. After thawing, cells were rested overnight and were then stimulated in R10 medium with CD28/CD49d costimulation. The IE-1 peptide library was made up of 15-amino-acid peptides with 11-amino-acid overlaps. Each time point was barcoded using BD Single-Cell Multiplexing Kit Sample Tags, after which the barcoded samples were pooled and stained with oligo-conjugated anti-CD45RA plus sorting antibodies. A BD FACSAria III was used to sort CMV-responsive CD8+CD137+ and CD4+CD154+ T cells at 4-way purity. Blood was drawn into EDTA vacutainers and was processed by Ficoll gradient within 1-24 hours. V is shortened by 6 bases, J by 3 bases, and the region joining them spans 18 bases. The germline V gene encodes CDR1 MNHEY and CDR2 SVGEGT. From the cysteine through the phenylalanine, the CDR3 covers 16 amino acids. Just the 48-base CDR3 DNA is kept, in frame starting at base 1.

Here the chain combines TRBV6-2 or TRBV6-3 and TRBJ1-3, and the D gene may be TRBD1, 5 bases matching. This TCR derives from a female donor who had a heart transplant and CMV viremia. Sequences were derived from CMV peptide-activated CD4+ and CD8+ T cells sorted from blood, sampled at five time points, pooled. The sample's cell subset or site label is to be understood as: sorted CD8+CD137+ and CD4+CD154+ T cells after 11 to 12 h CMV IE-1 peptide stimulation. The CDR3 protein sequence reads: CASRLVVGRRGNTIYF. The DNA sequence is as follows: TGTGCCAGCAGGCTCGTGGTGGGGCGCCGTGGAAACACCATATATTTT.